These 17 T cell receptor beta chains share one sample of origin, sequenced in a study of T cells in localized non-small cell lung cancer. Profiling relied on immunoSEQ multiplex PCR, and the TCRdb table lists in-frame clones only, not all of them. Found here are over 45,000 clones, roughly 89% of them singletons; the top ten hold about 20%. The material was peripheral blood, obtained before any cancer treatment. Source of these receptors: a man aged 40-75 years with stage I squamous cell lung carcinoma.

This chain connects TRBV7-3 to TRBJ2-5, with D possibly matching TRBD2 (5 bases). Germline-derived CDR1 and CDR2 are SGHTA and FQGTGA. The V end was cut by 5 bases, the J end by 4 bases, with 17 bases between. The CDR3 loop spans 15 amino acids. This CDR3 reads CASSPERRGRETQYF. In DNA, the CDR3 is TGTGCCAGCAGCCCGGAGCGGCGAGGTAGAGAGACCCAGTACTTC.

This sequence joins TRBV19 and TRBJ1-1, with a weak D call TRBD1 (6 bases). CDR1 is LNHDA and CDR2 is SQIVND in the germline V gene (reference sequence). The CDR3 spans 14 residues. V dropped 8 bases and J dropped 4 bases, with 17 bases sitting between them. CDR3 sequence (DNA): TGTGCCAGTGGGACTTCAGGGGTCGTCACTGAAGCTTTCTTT. Residues: CASGTSGVVTEAFF.

The J gene is TRBJ1-5, the V gene TRBV19, with D unclear. The CDR3 length is 12 residues. Trimming pared 1 base from V and 6 bases from J, leaving 4 bases between. Germline loops: CDR1 LNHDA, CDR2 SQIVND (reference sequence). The CDR3 coding sequence is TGTGCCAGTAGTATAGTGGCTCAGCCCCAGCATTTT. This translates into CASSIVAQPQHF. The variable domain in full, completed from reference TRBV19 and TRBJ1-5, reads DGGITQSPKYLFRKEGQNVTLSCEQNLNHDAMYWYRQDPGQGLRLIYYSQIVNDFQKGDIAEGYSVSREKKESFPLTVTSAQKNPTAFYLCASSIVAQPQHFGDGTRLSIL.

This chain joins TRBV18 and TRBJ1-2, with D tentatively TRBD1 (5 bases). Germline lookup yields CDR1 KGHSH and CDR2 LQKENI. The CDR3 totals 16 residues. The V and J ends lost 3 bases and 2 bases respectively, with 16 bases between them. CDR3 DNA: TGTGCCAGCTCACCTCCCGGGACGGCTGTAAACTATGGCTACACCTTC. Amino acid sequence: CASSPPGTAVNYGYTF.

The chain employs TRBV5-1 and TRBJ2-7, with D uncertain. Trimming left V 0 bases short and J 0 bases short, with 7 bases between. The CDR3 runs 14 residues. Germline V lookup: CDR1 SGHRS, CDR2 YFSETQ. The CDR3 DNA follows: TGCGCCAGCAGCTTGGATCCGAGCTCCTACGAGCAGTACTTC. It codes for CASSLDPSSYEQYF.

This clone was found a few times. V and J are TRBV28 and TRBJ1-1; TRBD1 matches 8 bases. V gave up 6 bases and J gave up 1 base; unmatched junction bases: 4. The CDR3 contains 14 residues. Germline CDR1 and CDR2: MDHEN and SYDVKM. CDR3 residues: CASSSGTGNTEAFF. In DNA, the CDR3 is TGTGCCAGCAGCTCCGGGACAGGGAACACTGAAGCTTTCTTT.

This rearrangement joins TRBV6-5 to TRBJ2-7; 13 nucleotides agree with TRBD2. Germline loops: CDR1 MNHEY, CDR2 SVGAGI. The J segment lost 9 bases and the V segment lost 8 bases, leaving 7 bases of the junction unmatched. The CDR3 extends over 13 amino acids. The CDR3 sequence is CASWRTSGSRQYF. As DNA, the CDR3 is TGTGCCAGCTGGCGGACTAGCGGGAGTAGGCAGTACTTC.

Note on this clone: At one end the junction does not follow the germline gene, possibly because of a read error. The chain links TRBV11-2 to TRBJ2-1; TRBD2 matches 12 bases. The CDR3 has 15 amino acids. Germline V gives CDR1 SGHAT, CDR2 FQNNGV. The chain's CDR3 is CASSLGTSGYNGQFF. The CDR3 DNA sequence: TGTGCCAGCAGCTTGGGGACTAGCGGGTACAATGGGCAGTTCTTC.

CDR3 nucleotide sequence: TGTGCCAGCAGCCAAGGACAGGGGGCAAGAACTGAAGCTTTCTTT. Amino acid sequence: CASSQGQGARTEAFF. The chain combines TRBV4-2 with TRBJ1-1, with 10 bases matching TRBD1. V trimming: 1 base; J trimming: 5 bases; junction bases outside the gene matches: 4. The CDR3 has 15 amino acids. Germline loops: CDR1 LGHNA, CDR2 YNFKEQ.

CDR3 in amino acids: CASSLGSVQETQYF. In nucleotides, the CDR3 is TGTGCCAGCAGCTTAGGATCAGTGCAAGAGACCCAGTACTTC. This sequence joins TRBV7-8 and TRBJ2-5; D is unclear. The V gene's germline CDR1 is SGHVS and CDR2 FQNEAQ. V was pared by 1 base and J by 2 bases, with 8 bases between. This CDR3 contains 14 residues. The full variable domain, completed using reference TRBV7-8 and TRBJ2-5, is GAGVSQSPRYKVAKRGQDVALRCDPISGHVSLFWYQQALGQGPEFLTYFQNEAQLDKSGLPSDRFFAERPEGSVSTLKIQRTQQEDSAVYLCASSLGSVQETQYFGPGTRLLVL.

This clone was picked up one time. V is TRBV19 and J is TRBJ2-1; TRBD2 matches at 8 bases. V lost 5 bases, J lost 4 bases, and 7 bases stayed unmatched. In germline, CDR1 is LNHDA, CDR2 SQIVND (reference sequence). This CDR3 region has 15 residues. The CDR3 is CASSEISGDYNEQFF. The CDR3 coding sequence is TGTGCCAGTAGTGAGATTAGCGGGGATTACAATGAGCAGTTCTTC.

The chain has TRBV14 and TRBJ1-2; no clear D. CDR1 is SGHDN and CDR2 is FVKESK in the germline V gene. Trimming stripped 0 bases from V and 2 bases from J, with 7 bases between. The CDR3 is 14 amino acids. CDR3 sequence reads: CASSQEMGNYGYTF. CDR3 in DNA: TGTGCCAGCAGCCAAGAGATGGGGAACTATGGCTACACCTTC. The full variable domain, rest sourced from reference TRBV14 and TRBJ1-2, is EAGVTQFPSHSVIEKGQTVTLRCDPISGHDNLYWYRRVMGKEIKFLLHFVKESKQDESGMPNNRFLAERTGGTYSTLKVQPAELEDSGVYFCASSQEMGNYGYTFGSGTRLTVV.

The chain combines TRBV5-1 with TRBJ2-1, with 13 bases fitting TRBD2. Trimming at V came to 7 bases and at J to 10 bases, leaving 2 bases not matched to a gene. Germline CDR1 and CDR2: SGHRS and YFSETQ. CDR3 length equals 12 residues. The CDR3 coding sequence is TGCGCCAGCGGACTAGCGGGAGACGAGCAGTTCTTC. Translating it yields CASGLAGDEQFF.

The chain is built from TRBV29-1 and TRBJ2-1; D is unclear. This CDR3 spans 15 amino acids. V lost 7 bases to trimming and J lost 6 bases, with 22 bases between them. Germline V gene lookup returns CDR1 SQVTM and CDR2 ANQGSEA. Here the CDR3 reads CSAQTTGSPTNEQFF. The CDR3 nucleotides read TGCAGCGCCCAGACCACCGGGTCCCCAACCAATGAGCAGTTCTTC.

V usage is TRBV18 and J usage is TRBJ1-3; the match to TRBD1 covers 8 bases. This CDR3 spans 15 amino acids. The junction had 4 bases not matched to a gene; V was cut back by 3 bases and J by 3 bases. CDR1 and CDR2 from the germline V gene are KGHSH and LQKENI. This CDR3 reads CASSPGQAFGNTIYF. In nucleotides, the CDR3 is TGTGCCAGCTCACCGGGACAGGCGTTTGGAAACACCATATATTTT.

This chain joins TRBV5-1 and TRBJ2-5; possible D gene TRBD1, 5 bases. Germline CDR1 and CDR2: SGHRS and YFSETQ. CDR3 length: 15 residues. V gave up 5 bases and J gave up 2 bases, with 16 bases separating them. This CDR3 reads CASRPLGHIQETQYF. CDR3 nucleotide sequence: TGCGCCAGCAGGCCTCTCGGACATATACAAGAGACCCAGTACTTC. Full variable domain (missing parts from reference TRBV5-1 and TRBJ2-5): KAGVTQTPRYLIKTRGQQVTLSCSPISGHRSVSWYQQTPGQGLQFLFEYFSETQRNKGNFPGRFSGRQFSNSRSEMNVSTLELGDSALYLCASRPLGHIQETQYFGPGTRLLVL.

The V call is TRBV27, the J call TRBJ2-1; 8 nucleotides agree with TRBD1. V trimming: 4 bases; J trimming: 10 bases; junction bases outside the gene matches: 9. CDR3 size: 14 residues. CDR1 is MNHEY, CDR2 SMNVEV, per germline (reference sequence). The CDR3 coding sequence is TGTGCCAGCAGTTCCGGACGGACAGGGAGGGAGCAGTTCTTC. This gives the protein CASSSGRTGREQFF.